This TCR beta chain came from a study of blood T cell repertoires in COVID-19. Study overall: The samples span acute and convalescent COVID-19 from the United States, Italy and Spain.

Sequencing was performed with immunoSEQ multiplex PCR; in TCRdb, only in-frame clones are kept and a portion is missing. The top ten clones hold about 20% of a sample with approximately 120,000 clones, roughly 85% of them seen once. Comments on this clone: One junction end does not reproduce the germline sequence, and a read error may be involved.

This TCR was sampled from a woman aged 55-70 years with acute or convalescent COVID-19. The sample consisted of peripheral blood.

This CDR3 is CASSLESREAFF. The CDR3 coding sequence is TGTGCCAGCAGTTTAGAAAGCAGGGAAGCTTTCTTT. V and J are TRBV7-9 and TRBJ1-1; D not resolved. CDR1 SEHNR and CDR2 FQNEAQ come from the germline V gene (reference sequence). The CDR3 consists of 12 residues.